This note documents a single TCR beta chain sequence. Its antigen remains unidentified. This sample is drawn from a study of response to subunit inactivated influenza vaccine. Study-level results: The authors suggested that few new T cells are recruited per seasonal influenza vaccination.

MiXCR, run by TCRdb on the RT-PCR reads, gives a single entry per CDR3 protein. Among 550,000 to 800,000 distinct CDR3 sequences listed, approximately 15% were seen once. CDR3 length equals 11 residues. The V gene's germline CDR1 is DFQATT and CDR2 SNEGSKA (reference sequence). V shed 6 bases, J shed 10 bases, and the junction held 7 bases outside the gene matches. The gene calls are TRBV20-1 and TRBJ1-1; TRBD1 matches 8 bases. Sequencing used PBMCs from blood, obtained about 14 days before vaccination. This clonotype was obtained from a man aged 50 to 59 who received an inactivated influenza vaccine. CDR3 protein: CSARTGLGAFF. The CDR3 bases are TGCAGTGCCAGGACAGGGTTGGGAGCTTTCTTT.